The 10 T cell receptor beta chains below were found in one sample sequenced in a study of monozygotic twins with inflammatory bowel disease. Each CDR3 protein gets one entry in TCRdb, which reprocessed the 5' RACE reads and gives no DNA. Its clone listing holds about 380,000 distinct CDR3 sequences. What was sequenced was blood. These receptors came from a human donor with ulcerative colitis or Crohn's disease, or a healthy co-twin of an affected twin (not recorded which).

This CDR3 reads CASSLPGQGYYEQYF. This sequence joins TRBV5-6 and TRBJ2-7; TCRdb's assignment of TRBD1 cannot be checked, as there is no DNA. Germline CDR1 SGHDT, CDR2 YYEEEE. There are 15 residues in the CDR3.

The J gene is TRBJ2-1, the V gene TRBV5-1; TCRdb picks TRBD2, but there is no DNA to check that call. The CDR3 extends over 14 amino acids. Germline-derived CDR1 and CDR2 are SGHRS and YFSETQ. CDR3 amino acids: CASSAEGAGNEQFF.

The CDR3 is CASRAGGLYNEQFF. V gene TRBV5-1 combines with J gene TRBJ2-1. Per the germline V gene, CDR1 is SGHRS and CDR2 is YFSETQ. CDR3 length: 14 amino acids.

This chain links TRBV28 with TRBJ1-2; TCRdb's D call of TRBD1 is untestable without DNA. CDR1 is MDHEN and CDR2 is SYDVKM in the germline V gene. The CDR3 runs to 16 residues. The CDR3: CASNYRRTVNSYGYTF.

The chain links TRBV11-2 to TRBJ2-1; TCRdb selects TRBD2, and the lack of DNA leaves this call unchecked. Germline V gene data show CDR1 as SGHAT and CDR2 as FQNNGV. The CDR3 is 14 amino acids. CDR3 protein: CASRFSGAPNEQFF.

This chain uses TRBV12-3 or TRBV12-4 with TRBJ2-3. The CDR3 is 13 residues long. The CDR3 loop reads CASSLDRRDTQYF.

This sequence joins TRBV6-5 and TRBJ1-5. Germline-derived CDR1 and CDR2 are MNHEY and SVGAGI. The CDR3 consists of 14 residues. The CDR3 loop reads CASSYGYPNQPQHF.

The rearrangement uses TRBV20-1 and TRBJ1-5; TCRdb gives TRBD1 as the D gene, but with no DNA this cannot be confirmed. CDR3 length: 16 amino acids. Germline CDR1 is DFQATT and CDR2 is SNEGSKA (reference sequence). The CDR3 region is CSARDLGGKSNQPQHF.

V is TRBV5-1 and J is TRBJ2-1; TCRdb indicates TRBD2, and absent DNA this call remains unverified. Per germline, CDR1 SGHRS and CDR2 YFSETQ. The CDR3 is 15 residues long. CDR3 loop: CASSLSGGQDSEQFF.

J is TRBJ1-2 and V is TRBV5-1; as DNA is missing, the TRBD1 call by TCRdb cannot be tested. This CDR3 spans 16 amino acids. Germline V gene lookup returns CDR1 SGHRS and CDR2 YFSETQ. Here the CDR3 reads CASSLAPERGAVGYTF.